This T cell receptor beta chain was observed in a study of blood T cell repertoires in COVID-19. Study details: PBMCs, B-cell-depleted T cells, or T cells provided the cDNA or gDNA that made up the material.

Per the original methods: Estimates of nucleated cell counts were drawn from the amplification of reference gene primers. TCRdb keeps only in-frame clones here, not all; method: immunoSEQ multiplex PCR. The DNA was the basis for D and trimming; V, J and clone size are from that table. The sample lists just over 90,000 clones; approximately 76% were seen once. The CDR3 loop spans 14 amino acids. The germline V gene has CDR1 SEHNR and CDR2 FQNEAQ (reference sequence). The V and J ends lost 5 bases and 3 bases respectively, with 14 bases between them. This receptor was taken from a man aged 70-80 years with acute or convalescent COVID-19. The chain combines TRBV7-9 with TRBJ2-7, with unresolved D. Input material: peripheral blood. CDR3: CASSASVGLYEQYF. The CDR3 DNA reads as TGTGCCAGCAGCGCCAGCGTAGGCCTCTACGAGCAGTACTTC.